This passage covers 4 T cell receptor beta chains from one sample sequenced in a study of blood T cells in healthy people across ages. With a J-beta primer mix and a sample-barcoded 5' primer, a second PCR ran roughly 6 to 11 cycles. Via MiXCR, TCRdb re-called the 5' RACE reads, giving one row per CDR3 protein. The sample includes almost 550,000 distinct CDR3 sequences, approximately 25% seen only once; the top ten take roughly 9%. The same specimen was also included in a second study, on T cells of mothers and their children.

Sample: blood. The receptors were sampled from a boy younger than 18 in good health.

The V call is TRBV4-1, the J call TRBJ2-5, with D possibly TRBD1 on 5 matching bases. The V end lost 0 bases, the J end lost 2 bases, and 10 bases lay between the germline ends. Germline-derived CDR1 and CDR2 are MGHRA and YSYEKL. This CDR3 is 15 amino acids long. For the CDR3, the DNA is TGCGCCAGCAGCCAAGATATGGGGCAGCAAGAGACCCAGTACTTC. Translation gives CASSQDMGQQETQYF.

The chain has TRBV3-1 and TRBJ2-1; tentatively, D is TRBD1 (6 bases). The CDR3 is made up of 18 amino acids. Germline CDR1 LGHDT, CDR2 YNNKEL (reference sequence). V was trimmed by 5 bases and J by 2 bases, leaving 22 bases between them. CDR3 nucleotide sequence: TGTGCCAGCAGCTACCGACAGGTTCTAGGGTTCCCCTACAATGAGCAGTTCTTC. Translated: CASSYRQVLGFPYNEQFF.

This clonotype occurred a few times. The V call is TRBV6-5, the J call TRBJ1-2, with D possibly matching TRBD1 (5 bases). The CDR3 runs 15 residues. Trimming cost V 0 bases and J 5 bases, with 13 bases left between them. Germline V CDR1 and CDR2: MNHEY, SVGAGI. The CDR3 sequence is CASSYSDPGSYGYTF. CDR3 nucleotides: TGTGCCAGCAGTTACTCGGACCCAGGGTCTTATGGCTACACCTTC.

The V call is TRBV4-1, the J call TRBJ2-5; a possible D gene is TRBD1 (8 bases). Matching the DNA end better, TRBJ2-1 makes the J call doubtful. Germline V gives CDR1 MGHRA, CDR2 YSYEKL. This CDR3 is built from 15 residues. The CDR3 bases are TGCGCCAGTCAACAGGGGGAGGGCCCTCGGAATGAGCAGTTCTTC. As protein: CASQQGEGPRNEQFF.